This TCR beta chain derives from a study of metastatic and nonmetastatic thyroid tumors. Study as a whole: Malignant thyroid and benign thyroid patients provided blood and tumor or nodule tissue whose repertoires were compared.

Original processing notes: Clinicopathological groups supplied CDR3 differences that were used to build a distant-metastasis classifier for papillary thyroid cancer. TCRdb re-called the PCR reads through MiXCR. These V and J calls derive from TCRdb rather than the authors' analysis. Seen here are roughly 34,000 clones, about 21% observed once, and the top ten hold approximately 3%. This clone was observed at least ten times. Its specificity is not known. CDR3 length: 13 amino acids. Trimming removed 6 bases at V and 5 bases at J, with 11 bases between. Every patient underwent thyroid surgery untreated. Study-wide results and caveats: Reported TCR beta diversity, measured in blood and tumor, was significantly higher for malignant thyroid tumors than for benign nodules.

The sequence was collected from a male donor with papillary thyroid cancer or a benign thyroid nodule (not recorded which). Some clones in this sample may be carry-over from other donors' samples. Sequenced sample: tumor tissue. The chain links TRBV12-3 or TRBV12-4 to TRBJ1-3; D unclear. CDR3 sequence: CASSKSRRNTIYF. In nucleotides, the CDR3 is TGTGCCAGCAGCAAAAGTAGGAGAAACACCATATATTTT.